This section outlines one T cell receptor beta chain sequence together with its context. The antigen this receptor binds is unknown. Base-call qualities are not available, and no considerably larger clone is one nucleotide away. Library prep was done by the immunoSEQ multiplex PCR assay. For the multiplex PCR, a mixture combining 60 forward primers for TCR Vbeta segments and 13 reverse primers for TCR Jbeta segments was used. The CDR3 region of rearranged TCR beta genes was amplified from genomic DNA with a multiplex PCR assay. Amplified TCR beta libraries were sequenced as 87-base-pair reads on the Illumina HiSeq System. Processing in the source paper ran as follows. In a later analysis, tens of millions of unique TCR beta chains were counted across the 666 repertoires, and approximately 11 million of these chains were shared by at least two donors. Raw reads were error-corrected and collapsed into unique sequences by a nearest-neighbor algorithm in which closely related sequences were merged to remove PCR and sequencing errors. Alignment of CDR3 sequences to IMGT reference sequences was used to assign V, D and J gene segments. For a sequence to be retained, at least a six-nucleotide match to both a V gene segment and a J gene segment was required. Rearrangements were called productive when the CDR3 lacked stop codons and stayed in frame with V and J; all others were non-productive. Following IMGT convention, CDR3 was defined as the stretch from the second conserved V-encoded cysteine up to the conserved J-encoded phenylalanine. The earlier analysis of some 600 of the donors excluded sequences that lacked an unambiguous match to a single V gene segment. An earlier analysis of a few hundred of the donors called V segments functional above 56.7% productive rearrangements and segregating when the between-donor standard deviation exceeded 5%. A statistical classification framework was built to diagnose cytomegalovirus status from the catalog of TCR beta chain sequences. In a later analysis, V and J genes were assigned by comparing TCR nucleotide sequences against IMGT/GENE-DB human TR gene sequences. The TCRdist pipeline was used in a later analysis to assign CDR3 sequences and most-parsimonious VDJ recombination scenarios. In a later analysis, every TCR beta chain was defined by the combination of its CDR3 amino acid sequence and its V-gene family, and reads without a unique V-gene family were dropped. As a way to deal with suspected cross-contamination and a sequencing artifact, a later analysis dropped 450 to 600 nucleotide sequences that were highly shared and had low generation probability. For each public chain, a later analysis derived a clonal expansion index from normalized ranks of inferred template counts within each repertoire. Generation probabilities in a later analysis came from a VDJ recombination model fitted to out-of-frame rearrangements, and those results were checked against IGoR. In a later analysis, TCR-TCR, TCR-HLA and TCR-CMV co-occurrence was scored with hypergeometric tests, and a repertoire-size bias correction was applied to TCR pairs. In a later analysis, false discovery rates were estimated by permuting HLA or CMV assignments 20 times. In a later analysis, co-occurring TCRs were grouped using DBSCAN, with TCRdist sequence similarity added in when clustering inside HLA-allele-positive subsets. Repertoires with fewer than 30,000 or more than 120,000 public chains were left out of co-occurrence clustering, as were five repertoires with anomalous nucleotide sharing. Entries here come from immuneACCESS through TCRdb and include only in-frame sequences with V and J called. Some clones fail to appear in such tables; in the studies checked, an unresolved V gene covers under half of the shortfall, and the cause of the remainder is unknown. The V and J calls and clone size were taken over from that table, and D and trimming were inferred from the DNA. This sample holds about 130,000 clones; roughly 9.7% were observed only once. The top ten clonotypes cover 1.8% of the sample.

This specimen belongs to a study of cytomegalovirus exposure and HLA in healthy donors (dated by TCRdb to the late 2010s). In the study overall: According to an earlier analysis of a few hundred of the donors, about 179 million T cells yielded approximately 120 million unique TCR beta sequences and around 280 Gb of sequence data. In an earlier analysis of 587 of the donors, high-throughput TCR beta sequencing was used to judge whether each TCR beta V gene segment behaved as functional or pseudogenic. Among 398 genotyped donors of the cohort, an average of around 240,000 unique TCR beta nucleotide sequences were sequenced per donor, 15% to 20% of them non-productive. A separate validation cohort of roughly 130 different subjects was used in addition to the roughly 700-subject first cohort. To predict cytomegalovirus infection status, the study brought together high-throughput TCR immunosequencing, statistical association of individual TCRs with disease status, and machine learning. A later analysis re-examined previously published TCR beta repertoires from roughly 650 donors and added high-resolution HLA genotyping to investigate patterns of TCR occurrence. The number of donors typed differed by locus, with roughly 629-640 for A, B, C, DRB1 and DQB1, approximately 500 for DQA1, approximately 570 for DPA1, and about 450 for DPB1. HLA typing included class I and class II loci at four-digit resolution. Alongside the repertoire data, information on donor age, sex, ethnicity and CMV serostatus was compiled. Roughly 310 gigabases of sequencing data and approximately 85 million unique TCR sequences were included in an early release covering about 700 HLA-typed donors. Rather than using new phenotypic data, the later analysis identified candidate immune exposures from TCR beta sequences and from how often those sequences occurred across donors. All discovery cohort repertoires had been generated on a single sequencing platform. The T cell repertoires of under 700 subjects were profiled by immunosequencing and related to cytomegalovirus serostatus. Because of strong linkage in the cohort, roughly five DR-DQ haplotypes were treated as single units for association and clustering. Among the roughly 400 genotyped donors, 81% belonged to the genetic ancestry cluster associated with self-reported Caucasian donors. A later genetic analysis took genome-wide SNP genotypes for about three fifths of the 666 donors and used that subset as a discovery cohort. The aim of the study was to test whether cataloging public T cell receptors could identify signatures of past pathogen exposure. Beyond this particular receptor, the publication reports: Only TCR beta chains were sequenced in this cohort, and the absence of alpha or paired-chain data limited detectable features. Most TCR sequences were observed very rarely across donors, whereas some public TCRs were present in many individuals. A later genetic analysis reported fewer N-insertions in productive TCRs among donors in an Asian-associated ancestry cluster than the approximately 700-donor mean. HLA typing was unavailable for some donors at each locus, so association tests used only the typed subset. The 87-base-pair reads could not distinguish some IMGT-functional V segments, including TRBV6-2 and TRBV6-3, so those segments were excluded. The classifier was reported to diagnose cytomegalovirus status with high specificity and sensitivity in both the original cohort and the validation cohort. A further reported finding was that TCR beta sequences accurately predicted the HLA-A and HLA-B alleles for most subjects in the first cohort. The only immune exposure information available for the cohort was CMV serostatus. A group of highly shared sequence variants was considered likely to be a technical artifact of the sequencing pipeline. In vitro tests confirmed that three of the cytomegalovirus-associated TCR beta chains recognize cytomegalovirus antigens. Presence/absence analyses assumed roughly uniform sequencing depth across donors, an assumption that may not hold. Most CMV-associated TCR beta chains appeared to be HLA-restricted in a later analysis, and the HLA associations seemed to be driven largely by CMV exposure. In a later analysis, TCR association rates were found to vary across HLA loci, with the most associated TCRs seen for DRB1 alleles and the fewest for HLA-C alleles. A later genetic analysis associated a missense DCLRE1C variant with V-gene and J-gene trimming of TCR beta chains, and an independent cohort replicated the association. Seventeen rarely observed V segments, including chromosome 9 orphons, were excluded from the earlier analysis of almost 600 of the donors because counts were too low. A later analysis associated about 16,000 TCR beta sequences with specific HLA alleles at a false discovery rate of 0.05. The study gave a list of around 170 TCR beta chains associated with cytomegalovirus. The authors suggested that the approach could potentially be extended to other disease states and immunological phenotypes. In a later analysis, several top co-occurrence clusters were reported to appear linked to parvovirus B19, influenza, CMV and Epstein-Barr virus. In an earlier analysis of more than 500 of the donors, most TCR beta V segments appeared in productive rearrangements about 87% or about 30% of the time, broadly matching IMGT annotations. Correlated functional status among segregating V segments might be attributable to linkage disequilibrium, but an unknown experimental factor could not be ruled out. When HLA alleles, especially DR and DQ, strongly co-occurred, attributing TCR associations to individual alleles was difficult. A later analysis found that HLA-associated TCR beta chains were more clonally expanded and had lower generation probabilities than equally common non-associated chains.

Including the terminal cysteine and phenylalanine, the CDR3 comprises 15 residues. Only the CDR3 portion is preserved as DNA: 45 bases, with reading frame beginning at the first base. The junction shows trimming of 6 bases on V and 5 bases on J, and the gene matches do not reach 10 bases of it. CDR1 and CDR2, per the germline V gene (reference sequence), are LNHDA and SQIVND. The cohort was made up of approximately 670 healthy bone marrow donors. Cohort members were all nominally healthy when sampled, although unrecorded immune exposures were likely present. The donor tested CMV seronegative, placing the donor among the 300 to 400 seronegative members of the cohort. Each donor provided a peripheral blood sample, and peripheral blood mononuclear cells were used for TCR beta sequencing. Genomic DNA was extracted from the blood cell samples with the Qiagen DNeasy Blood Extraction Kit.

The material sequenced was PBMCs. The chain is made from TRBV19 and TRBJ2-5; 9 central bases correspond to TRBD2. The clonotype comes from a man aged 50 to 59 in good health and CMV-seronegative. Here is the DNA: TGTGCCAGTAGAAGGTCTAGCGGGATGGAGGAGACCCAGTACTTC. The encoded protein is CASRRSSGMEETQYF.